This entry concerns a single TCR beta chain. Antigen unknown. Per germline, CDR1 SGHKS and CDR2 YYEKEE (reference sequence). There are 15 residues in the CDR3. This entry is derived from a study of monozygotic twins with inflammatory bowel disease. Regarding the study as a whole: Part of the variability in patient repertoires may have come from differing immunosuppressive treatments.

UMIs that had a 6-nucleotide sample barcode were put in using template switching. TCRdb reanalyzed the 5' RACE reads and collapses them to one entry per CDR3 protein, without DNA. This sample's clone table lists a few hundred thousand distinct CDR3 sequences. The receptor was derived from a human donor with ulcerative colitis or Crohn's disease, or a healthy co-twin of an affected twin (not recorded which). The sequencing input was blood. V usage is TRBV5-5 and J usage is TRBJ2-3; checking the TCRdb D call of TRBD1 is not possible without DNA. This chain's CDR3 is CASSLWAGASDTQYF. Filled out from reference TRBV5-5 and TRBJ2-3, the complete variable domain reads DAGVTQSPTHLIKTRGQQVTLRCSPISGHKSVSWYQQVLGQGPQFIFQYYEKEERGRGNFPDRFSARQFPNYSSELNVNALLLGDSALYLCASSLWAGASDTQYFGPGTRLTVL.